These 20 T cell receptor beta chains share one sample of origin, sequenced in a study of T cell changes during pregnancy in multiple sclerosis. Here immunoSEQ multiplex PCR was the method, and the copy in TCRdb shows in-frame clones only, minus some. The profile shows 95,000 to 100,000 clones, more than 85% of them singletons. The specimen was peripheral blood, collected in the second trimester of pregnancy. All receptors come from a female donor with multiple sclerosis, enrolled in a pregnancy study.

The chain links TRBV5-1 to TRBJ2-1; TRBD2 agrees at 8 bases. CDR3 length: 15 residues. Germline CDR1 reads SGHRS; CDR2 reads YFSETQ. Trimming cost V 4 bases and J 4 bases; bases outside gene matches: 7. The CDR3 region is CASSASGTRYNEQFF. The CDR3 DNA sequence: TGCGCCAGCAGCGCCTCCGGGACTAGATACAATGAGCAGTTCTTC.

The chain employs TRBV14 and TRBJ1-1; D unresolved. In germline, CDR1 is SGHDN, CDR2 FVKESK. CDR3 length equals 12 residues. The ends were cut back, 4 bases at V and 1 base at J, with 4 bases in the middle. Here the CDR3 DNA reads TGTGCCAGCAGCCTCAAGAACACTGAAGCTTTCTTT. Translation: CASSLKNTEAFF.

V usage is TRBV30 and J usage is TRBJ2-5; TRBD2 is a possible D gene (6 bases). The CDR3 is made up of 11 amino acids. Germline V gene lookup returns CDR1 GTSNPN and CDR2 SVGIG (reference sequence). V lost 3 bases to trimming and J lost 5 bases, with 7 bases between them. The chain's CDR3 is CAWRGRETQYF. DNA of the CDR3: TGTGCCTGGAGGGGGAGGGAGACCCAGTACTTC.

The chain employs TRBV6-6 and TRBJ2-1, with TRBD1 matching 8 bases. Germline V gene lookup returns CDR1 MNHNY and CDR2 SVGAGI (reference sequence). Trimming took 0 bases from V and 4 from J; bases not matched to a gene: 2. This CDR3 has 15 amino acids. The CDR3 here is CASSYSGTGYNEQFF. CDR3 DNA: TGTGCCAGCAGTTACTCGGGGACAGGATACAATGAGCAGTTCTTC.

The J gene is TRBJ2-2, the V gene TRBV5-1, with 9 bases matching TRBD2. The trim removed 2 bases at V and 4 bases at J, leaving 15 bases unmatched. Germline V gene data show CDR1 as SGHRS and CDR2 as YFSETQ. This CDR3 is 19 amino acids long. In DNA, the CDR3 is TGCGCCAGCAGCTTCGTAGGACTAGCGCGGAGGAAGGGCACCGGGGAGCTGTTTTTT. This encodes CASSFVGLARRKGTGELFF.

V gene TRBV5-1 combines with J gene TRBJ1-4; tentatively, D is TRBD1 (5 bases). The germline V gene encodes CDR1 SGHRS and CDR2 YFSETQ. The germline V and J ends were trimmed by 2 bases and 6 bases, with 11 bases remaining between them. CDR3 size: 14 residues. The CDR3 DNA sequence: TGCGCCAGCAGCTTCACAGGTGTTCATGAAAAACTGTTTTTT. It specifies CASSFTGVHEKLFF.

This chain uses TRBV11-3 with TRBJ2-1; no clear D. Per germline, CDR1 SGHNT and CDR2 YENEEA. This CDR3 region has 13 residues. Trimming took 3 bases from V and 4 from J, leaving 7 bases between them. CDR3 sequence: CASSFSVYNEQFF. CDR3 DNA sequence: TGTGCCAGCAGCTTCTCGGTATACAATGAGCAGTTCTTC.

The DNA of the CDR3 is TGTGCCAGCAGCTTACTGAAGACGGGACACACTAATGAAAAACTGTTTTTT. This gives the protein CASSLLKTGHTNEKLFF. This chain links TRBV7-9 with TRBJ1-4; perhaps TRBD1 as D (6 bases). Germline assignment: CDR1 SEHNR and CDR2 FQNEAQ (reference sequence). V dropped 2 bases and J dropped 2 bases, with 15 bases sitting between them. This CDR3 spans 17 amino acids. Together with reference TRBV7-9 and TRBJ1-4, the CDR3 gives the full variable domain: DTGVSQNPRHKITKRGQNVTFRCDPISEHNRLYWYRQTLGQGPEFLTYFQNEAQLEKSRLLSDRFSAERPKGSFSTLEIQRTEQGDSAMYLCASSLLKTGHTNEKLFFGSGTQLSVL.

The chain carries TRBV5-1 and TRBJ2-1, with 8 bases matching TRBD2. CDR3 length equals 13 residues. Germline values: CDR1 SGHRS, CDR2 YFSETQ. V trimming: 4 bases; J trimming: 6 bases; junction bases outside the gene matches: 3. Here the CDR3 reads CASSAGTSNEQFF. CDR3 nucleotides: TGCGCCAGCAGCGCCGGGACTAGCAATGAGCAGTTCTTC.

The genes are TRBV30 and TRBJ1-2; 7 bases align to TRBD1. Germline V gene data show CDR1 as GTSNPN and CDR2 as SVGIG (reference sequence). The CDR3 covers 14 residues. V was pared by 1 base and J by 2 bases, with 4 bases of the junction left unmatched. The CDR3 DNA follows: TGTGCCTGGAGTGGTACAGGGGAAAACTATGGCTACACCTTC. Amino acid sequence: CAWSGTGENYGYTF.

This clone turned up a few times. The gene calls are TRBV30 and TRBJ2-5; the match to TRBD2 covers 12 bases. Germline-derived CDR1 and CDR2 are GTSNPN and SVGIG (reference sequence). CDR3 length equals 18 residues. V lost 0 bases, J lost 0 bases, and 8 bases stayed unmatched. CDR3 loop: CAWSVLAGGPGYQETQYF. The CDR3 bases are TGTGCCTGGAGTGTCCTAGCGGGAGGGCCTGGGTACCAAGAGACCCAGTACTTC.

The V and J genes are TRBV20-1 and TRBJ2-3; D remains unclear. Germline assignment: CDR1 DFQATT and CDR2 SNEGSKA (reference sequence). The CDR3 has 11 amino acids. V was trimmed by 4 bases and J by 2 bases, leaving 4 bases between them. CDR3 protein: CSATLTDTQYF. The CDR3 region has the DNA TGCAGTGCTACACTCACAGATACGCAGTATTTT.

The rearrangement links TRBV6-6 to TRBJ2-1; 7 nucleotides match TRBD2. The germline CDR1 and CDR2 sequences are MNHNY and SVGAGI (reference sequence). CDR3 size: 13 residues. Trimming removed 8 bases from V and 0 bases from J; junction bases left unmatched: 1. This chain's CDR3 is CASGGDSYNEQFF. The CDR3 nucleotides read TGTGCCAGCGGGGGGGACTCCTACAATGAGCAGTTCTTC.

The chain uses TRBV7-8 and TRBJ2-2, with D possibly TRBD2 on 5 matching bases. The V gene lost 2 bases and the J gene lost 5 bases, with 12 bases spanning the gap. The CDR3 has 15 residues. CDR1 is SGHVS and CDR2 is FQNEAQ in the germline V gene. Here the CDR3 reads CASSLRAVWTGELFF. CDR3 bases: TGTGCCAGCAGCTTAAGAGCGGTGTGGACCGGGGAGCTGTTTTTT.

This chain links TRBV29-1 with TRBJ2-5, with D possibly TRBD2 on 6 matching bases. The length of the CDR3 is 14 residues. CDR1 is SQVTM, CDR2 ANQGSEA, per germline. With 3 bases removed from V and 5 bases from J, the gap between germline ends came to 16 bases. The CDR3 is CSVDRGGRRETQYF. The CDR3 DNA reads TGCAGCGTTGACCGGGGAGGAAGGAGGGAGACCCAGTACTTC.

The chain recombines TRBV30 with TRBJ2-5; the match to TRBD2 covers 14 bases. This CDR3 comprises 17 residues. Germline CDR1 GTSNPN, CDR2 SVGIG (reference sequence). V trimming: 4 bases; J trimming: 4 bases; junction bases outside the gene matches: 11. The CDR3 spells CAWKRGTSGSRRETQYF. The CDR3 nucleotides read TGTGCCTGGAAGCGAGGGACTAGCGGGAGTAGAAGAGAGACCCAGTACTTC.

The chain has TRBV5-4 and TRBJ2-5; 11 bases are a match to TRBD1. Germline CDR1 SGHNT, CDR2 YYREEE (reference sequence). This CDR3 is built from 14 residues. V lost 4 bases, J lost 5 bases, and 4 bases stayed unmatched. Here the CDR3 reads CASSTDRGRETQYF. CDR3 DNA: TGTGCCAGCAGCACGGACAGGGGGCGTGAGACCCAGTACTTC.

The rearrangement links TRBV28 to TRBJ2-5, with 10 bases fitting TRBD1. Per the germline V gene, CDR1 is MDHEN and CDR2 is SYDVKM. The CDR3 has 16 amino acids. The J segment lost 2 bases and the V segment lost 5 bases, leaving 8 bases of the junction unmatched. This CDR3 reads CASSPHAGQGQETQYF. Written as DNA, the CDR3 is TGTGCCAGCAGTCCTCACGCGGGACAGGGGCAAGAGACCCAGTACTTC.

The genes are TRBV19 and TRBJ2-2; 9 bases fit TRBD2. The CDR3 sequence is 15 residues long. Per germline, CDR1 LNHDA and CDR2 SQIVND (reference sequence). V lost 3 bases and J lost 6; bases outside the gene matches: 5. The CDR3 DNA follows: TGTGCCAGTAGTATTGGCGGGAGGGAAGCCGGGGAGCTGTTTTTT. Its translation is CASSIGGREAGELFF.

The V call is TRBV28, the J call TRBJ1-5; 11 bases line up with TRBD1. This CDR3 has 11 amino acids. CDR1 MDHEN and CDR2 SYDVKM come from the germline V gene. The CDR3 here is CGTGGWQPQHF. Written as DNA, the CDR3 is TGTGGGACAGGGGGCTGGCAGCCCCAGCATTTT.